The 23 T cell receptor beta chains below come from one sample, sequenced in a study of graft-versus-host responses after intestinal transplantation. Sequenced by immunoSEQ multiplex PCR; TCRdb stores in-frame clones only, minus some. Among about 110,000 clones listed, around nine tenths were seen once. These receptors are not linked to any known antigen. The material was unstimulated CD4+ T cells sorted from spleen or lymph node cells, obtained before transplant. These receptors were collected from a human donor who was the organ donor for an intestinal transplant.

This clone was picked up a small number of times. The gene calls are TRBV6-1 and TRBJ2-7, with unresolved D. V lost 4 bases and J lost 5, with 6 bases in between. CDR1 and CDR2 from the germline V gene are MNHNS and SASEGT. The CDR3 is 11 residues long. CDR3 loop: CASSVRDEQYF. The CDR3 nucleotides read TGTGCCAGCAGTGTAAGGGACGAGCAGTACTTC.

J is TRBJ2-1 and V is TRBV5-6; 10 nucleotides match TRBD2. Trimming took 2 bases from V and 3 from J; bases not matched to a gene: 8. There are 17 residues in the CDR3. Germline V gene lookup returns CDR1 SGHDT and CDR2 YYEEEE. CDR3 nucleotide sequence: TGTGCCAGCAGCTTTGGCACTAGCGGGACCCACTACAATGAGCAGTTCTTC. Translating gives CASSFGTSGTHYNEQFF.

This chain links TRBV19 with TRBJ2-3, with TRBD2 identical over 12 bases. The germline CDR1 and CDR2 sequences are LNHDA and SQIVND (reference sequence). This CDR3 region has 15 residues. The V and J ends lost 3 bases and 4 bases, in that order; junction bases with no gene match: 2. The DNA for the CDR3 is TGTGCCAGTAGTATCAGACTAGCGGGAGCAGATACGCAGTATTTT. Translating it yields CASSIRLAGADTQYF. Full variable domain (rest looked up from reference TRBV19 and TRBJ2-3): DGGITQSPKYLFRKEGQNVTLSCEQNLNHDAMYWYRQDPGQGLRLIYYSQIVNDFQKGDIAEGYSVSREKKESFPLTVTSAQKNPTAFYLCASSIRLAGADTQYFGPGTRLTVL.

The CDR3 spells CASSLGRQETQYF. CDR3 in DNA: TGTGCCAGCAGCTTAGGCAGACAAGAGACCCAGTACTTC. The chain is built from TRBV11-2 and TRBJ2-5; D uncertain. V was trimmed by 1 base and J by 2 bases, leaving 5 bases between them. The CDR3 loop spans 13 amino acids. Looked up from germline, CDR1 is SGHAT and CDR2 is FQNNGV.

The rearrangement joins TRBV15 to TRBJ1-1; perhaps TRBD1 as D (6 bases). This CDR3 is 17 amino acids long. The germline CDR1 and CDR2 sequences are LNHNV and YYDKDF (reference sequence). Trimming stripped 0 bases from V and 3 bases from J, with 17 bases between. CDR3 DNA: TGTGCCACCAGCAGAGACGGGGGACAACGGGGGTACACTGAAGCTTTCTTT. Translating gives CATSRDGGQRGYTEAFF.

The V and J genes are TRBV7-2 and TRBJ2-7, with 7 bases identical to TRBD1. The CDR3 is made up of 16 amino acids. CDR1 is SGHTA and CDR2 is FQGNSA in the germline V gene. Trimming at V came to 5 bases and at J to 2 bases, leaving 12 bases not matched to a gene. In nucleotides, the CDR3 is TGTGCCAGCAGCAAAATAGGGGGCACTAGTCCCTACGAGCAGTACTTC. It specifies CASSKIGGTSPYEQYF. Drawing the rest from reference TRBV7-2 and TRBJ2-7, the complete variable domain is GAGVSQSPSNKVTEKGKDVELRCDPISGHTALYWYRQSLGQGLEFLIYFQGNSAPDKSGLPSDRFSAERTGGSVSTLTIQRTQQEDSAVYLCASSKIGGTSPYEQYFGPGTRLTVT.

The rearrangement links TRBV23-1 to TRBJ1-2; TRBD1 is a possible D gene (5 bases). TRBV23-1 is an ORF; its function is uncertain. V lost 8 bases and J lost 5, with 9 bases in between. The CDR3 has 11 amino acids. The CDR3 loop is CASAEGYGYTF. The CDR3 nucleotides are TGCGCCAGCGCTGAGGGGTATGGCTACACCTTC.

J is TRBJ2-3 and V is TRBV5-1, with D possibly being TRBD1 or TRBD2 (5 bases each). The CDR3 consists of 15 residues. V lost 0 bases, J lost 4 bases, and 12 bases lay in between. Per germline, CDR1 SGHRS and CDR2 YFSETQ. DNA of the CDR3: TGCGCCAGCAGCTTGGTATTAGGGACCGCAGATACGCAGTATTTT. It is translated as CASSLVLGTADTQYF.

This rearrangement joins TRBV5-1 to TRBJ1-2, with 7 bases matching TRBD1. V gave up 3 bases and J gave up 4 bases; unmatched junction bases: 3. Per the germline V gene, CDR1 is SGHRS and CDR2 is YFSETQ. The CDR3 is made up of 13 amino acids. CDR3: CASSSGQIYGYTF. The CDR3 DNA reads TGCGCCAGCAGCTCGGGACAGATCTATGGCTACACCTTC.

The gene calls are TRBV4-1 and TRBJ2-3, with TRBD2 matching over 11 bases. This CDR3 is built from 16 residues. Trimming cost V 0 bases and J 9 bases; bases outside gene matches: 8. Germline loops: CDR1 MGHRA, CDR2 YSYEKL. The DNA of the CDR3 is TGCGCCAGCAGCCAAGAGGGGCTAGCGGGAGGCGGGACGCAGTATTTT. It is translated as CASSQEGLAGGGTQYF.

The chain employs TRBV27 and TRBJ2-3; tentatively, D is TRBD2 (6 bases). The germline gives CDR1 MNHEY, CDR2 SMNVEV (reference sequence). V was cut by 10 bases and J by 3 bases, with 17 bases left in between. The CDR3 runs to 14 residues. The CDR3 here is CATRGGGGTDTQYF. For the CDR3, the DNA is TGTGCCACCAGAGGCGGAGGAGGGACAGATACGCAGTATTTT.

This rearrangement joins TRBV9 to TRBJ2-1; D unclear. This CDR3 comprises 14 residues. Germline V lookup: CDR1 SGDLS, CDR2 YYNGEE. V gave up 4 bases and J gave up 1 base, with 9 bases separating them. This chain's CDR3 is CASSQAASYNEQFF. The CDR3 coding sequence is TGTGCCAGCAGCCAGGCGGCATCCTACAATGAGCAGTTCTTC.

This clone was seen once. The chain uses TRBV30 and TRBJ2-1, with D possibly TRBD2 on 6 matching bases. This CDR3 region has 15 residues. The V end was cut by 2 bases, the J end by 7 bases, with 18 bases between. Germline V gene sequence: CDR1 GTSNPN, CDR2 SVGIG (reference sequence). In nucleotides, the CDR3 is TGTGCCTGGAGTCTCCGTAGGGGACTCGAGAATGAGCAGTTCTTC. It translates to CAWSLRRGLENEQFF.

V is TRBV18 and J is TRBJ2-7; 8 nucleotides match TRBD2. V trimming: 1 base; J trimming: 4 bases; junction bases outside the gene matches: 3. The CDR3 sequence is 14 residues long. Germline lookup yields CDR1 KGHSH and CDR2 LQKENI. DNA of the CDR3: TGTGCCAGCTCACCACAAAGCGGGAGTTACGAGCAGTACTTC. Protein sequence: CASSPQSGSYEQYF.

The chain employs TRBV2 and TRBJ2-3; D is possibly TRBD2 (6 bases). Germline CDR1 SNHLY, CDR2 FYNNEI. V gave up 5 bases and J gave up 0 bases, with 12 bases separating them. The CDR3 spans 15 residues. As DNA, the CDR3 is TGTGCCAGCAGTCCCGGGACTCACAGCACAGATACGCAGTATTTT. It yields the protein CASSPGTHSTDTQYF.

The rearrangement uses TRBV7-2 and TRBJ2-7, with D perhaps TRBD1 (7 bases). Germline CDR1 reads SGHTA; CDR2 reads FQGNSA. Trimming removed 3 bases from V and 2 bases from J, with 14 bases in between. This CDR3 contains 15 residues. DNA of the CDR3: TGTGCCAGCAGCTTCAGGGGGGACAGAACCTACGAGCAGTACTTC. Protein product: CASSFRGDRTYEQYF.

V and J are TRBV29-1 and TRBJ1-5, with D perhaps matching TRBD1 (5 bases). Trimming took off 6 bases at V and 1 base at J, with 10 bases between the two ends. CDR1 SQVTM and CDR2 ANQGSEA come from the germline V gene. The CDR3 extends over 13 amino acids. CDR3 loop: CSVGGGSNQPQHF. The CDR3 DNA reads TGCAGCGTCGGCGGGGGGAGCAATCAGCCCCAGCATTTT.

The chain carries TRBV6-1 and TRBJ2-1; the D is unclear. CDR3 length: 9 residues. Trimming cost V 9 bases and J 5 bases, with 2 bases left between them. The germline CDR1 and CDR2 sequences are MNHNS and SASEGT. CDR3: CARDNEQFF. The CDR3 DNA is TGTGCCAGAGACAATGAGCAGTTCTTC.

This sequence joins TRBV7-3 and TRBJ2-7; no reliable D call. The CDR3 runs to 14 residues. CDR1 SGHTA and CDR2 FQGTGA come from the germline V gene. V gave up 2 bases and J gave up 3 bases, with 11 bases separating them. CDR3 amino acids: CASSLGTEGYEQYF. CDR3 DNA: TGTGCCAGCAGCTTAGGCACAGAAGGCTACGAGCAGTACTTC.

This chain joins TRBV27 and TRBJ2-1; 12 bases fit TRBD2. The V and J ends lost 5 bases and 6 bases, in that order; junction bases with no gene match: 17. CDR3 size: 19 residues. The germline gives CDR1 MNHEY, CDR2 SMNVEV (reference sequence). For the CDR3, the DNA is TGTGCCAGCAGTCTACGACTAGCGGGAGCCTCCGGAGGGTCCAATGAGCAGTTCTTC. Translation gives CASSLRLAGASGGSNEQFF.

The sample holds one count of this clone. This chain links TRBV25-1 with TRBJ2-7; no definite D call. The V end lost 2 bases, the J end lost 3 bases, and 2 bases lay between the germline ends. Germline V lookup: CDR1 MGHDK, CDR2 SYGVNS. CDR3 length equals 11 residues. The chain's CDR3 is CASSEDYEQYF. The DNA of the CDR3 is TGTGCCAGCAGTGAAGACTACGAGCAGTACTTC.

CDR3 in amino acids: CATRNLAGAGTGELFF. The DNA for the CDR3 is TGTGCCACTCGAAACTTAGCGGGAGCCGGCACCGGGGAGCTGTTTTTT. The J gene is TRBJ2-2, the V gene TRBV19; 9 bases agree with TRBD2. Germline V lookup: CDR1 LNHDA, CDR2 SQIVND (reference sequence). The length of the CDR3 is 16 residues. With V trimmed by 10 bases and J by 4 bases, 13 bases remained unmatched.

CDR3 nucleotide sequence: TGTGCCAGCAGCGTAGCGGGGACAGACTACGAGCAGTACTTC. Translated, it gives CASSVAGTDYEQYF. The J gene is TRBJ2-5, the V gene TRBV9; 7 nucleotides line up with TRBD1. Judging by the DNA end, TRBJ2-7 fits better; the J call may be wrong. The CDR3 extends over 14 amino acids. The germline CDR1 and CDR2 sequences are SGDLS and YYNGEE.